Presented here are 14 T cell receptor beta chains from one specimen sequenced in a study of early T cells in non-severe SARS-CoV-2 infection. TCRdb reprocessed the 5' RACE reads via MiXCR and lists one record per CDR3 protein. The sample yields some 77,000 distinct CDR3 sequences, around 13% seen once. Sequencing used whole blood. The receptors shown here come from an adult who was a healthcare worker with PCR-confirmed SARS-CoV-2 infection or an uninfected control (not recorded which).

The rearrangement links TRBV9 to TRBJ1-2; D unclear. Trimming shortened V by 2 bases and J by 2 bases, and 10 bases separated the two germline ends. The CDR3 has 14 amino acids. CDR1 and CDR2 (germline): SGDLS, YYNGEE. Written as DNA, the CDR3 is TGTGCCAGCAGCGTGGCGGGCGGGAACTATGGCTACACCTTC. It encodes CASSVAGGNYGYTF.

This clonotype has a single count. This chain connects TRBV12-3 or TRBV12-4 to TRBJ1-1; D uncertain. The ends were cut back, 7 bases at V and 2 bases at J, with 14 bases in the middle. The CDR3 length is 14 residues. This chain's CDR3 is CASNPGAFNTEAFF. CDR3 in DNA: TGTGCCAGCAACCCCGGAGCGTTTAACACTGAAGCTTTCTTT.

This clonotype has a handful of counts. The chain joins TRBV12-3 or TRBV12-4 to TRBJ1-5; D gene ambiguous. The germline V and J ends were trimmed by 2 bases and 0 bases, with 5 bases remaining between them. The CDR3 has 14 residues. The CDR3 loop reads CASSLIGSNQPQHF. The DNA for the CDR3 is TGTGCCAGCAGTTTAATAGGTAGCAATCAGCCCCAGCATTTT.

The CDR3: CVTSEIPGDNEQFF. The CDR3 nucleotides are TGTGTTACTTCTGAGATTCCCGGTGACAATGAGCAGTTCTTC. The genes are TRBV7-2 and TRBJ2-1; D gene ambiguous. The CDR3 runs to 14 residues. Germline V CDR1 and CDR2: SGHTA, FQGNSA.

This clonotype was detected ten times or more. This sequence joins TRBV18 and TRBJ2-7, with 10 bases lining up with TRBD1. Per germline, CDR1 KGHSH and CDR2 LQKENI. This CDR3 spans 14 amino acids. Trimming removed 2 bases from V and 6 bases from J; junction bases left unmatched: 4. CDR3 coding DNA: TGTGCCAGCTCACCAGGGACAGGGGACACCGAGCAGTACTTC. It translates to CASSPGTGDTEQYF. The whole variable domain, remainder taken from reference TRBV18 and TRBJ2-7, is NAGVMQNPRHLVRRRGQEARLRCSPMKGHSHVYWYRQLPEEGLKFMVYLQKENIIDESGMPKERFSAEFPKEGPSILRIQQVVRGDSAAYFCASSPGTGDTEQYFGPGTRLTVT.

This clonotype turned up a few times. The chain recombines TRBV10-2 with TRBJ1-1, with no clear D. Germline CDR1 reads WSHSY; CDR2 reads SAAADI. The CDR3 is 11 residues long. Trimming shortened V by 6 bases and J by 5 bases, and 7 bases separated the two germline ends. The DNA of the CDR3 is TGCGCCAGCAGCTGGAAGACTGAAGCTTTCTTT. This encodes CASSWKTEAFF.

The chain employs TRBV6-5 and TRBJ1-5; D gene unclear. The length of the CDR3 is 14 residues. Trimming removed 0 bases from V and 5 bases from J, with 8 bases in between. Germline CDR1 is MNHEY and CDR2 is SVGAGI. CDR3 in DNA: TGTGCCAGCAGTTACTCGAGAGCGGATCAGCCCCAGCATTTT. It encodes CASSYSRADQPQHF.

A few counts support this clonotype. This rearrangement joins TRBV7-2 to TRBJ1-6; no reliable D call. CDR1 is SGHTA and CDR2 is FQGNSA in the germline V gene. V dropped 5 bases and J dropped 7 bases, with 12 bases sitting between them. This CDR3 has 14 amino acids. The CDR3 loop reads CASSAAGQNSPLHF. In DNA form, the CDR3 reads TGTGCCAGCAGCGCCGCAGGCCAGAATTCACCCCTCCACTTT.

This clonotype was detected a few times. This chain connects TRBV6-2 or TRBV6-3 to TRBJ2-1, with TRBD1 matching over 7 bases. V shed 8 bases and J 8 bases; nucleotides not matched to a gene: 9. From germline, CDR1 is MNHEY and CDR2 SVGEGT. The CDR3 consists of 13 residues. This chain's CDR3 is CASLLTGVDEQFF. The CDR3 DNA sequence: TGTGCCAGCCTTTTAACAGGGGTGGATGAGCAGTTCTTC.

This clonotype appeared many times. The rearrangement links TRBV7-9 to TRBJ2-1, with 7 bases identical to TRBD2. CDR3 length equals 15 residues. Trimming took 1 base from V and 5 from J; bases not matched to a gene: 5. Germline lookup yields CDR1 SEHNR and CDR2 FQNEAQ (reference sequence). CDR3 in DNA: TGTGCCAGCAGCTTAGGTGAGAGCGGGAACAATGAGCAGTTCTTC. Its translation is CASSLGESGNNEQFF.

This clonotype appeared many times. The rearrangement uses TRBV20-1 and TRBJ2-5; 15 nucleotides line up with TRBD2. Germline assignment: CDR1 DFQATT and CDR2 SNEGSKA (reference sequence). V was clipped by 3 bases and J by 2 bases; unmatched bases: 7. The CDR3 covers 17 residues. CDR3 protein: CSASTGLAGGTQETQYF. CDR3 sequence (DNA): TGCAGTGCTAGCACTGGACTAGCGGGGGGGACGCAAGAGACCCAGTACTTC.

The rearrangement joins TRBV7-2 to TRBJ1-2; D not certain. Germline V gene lookup returns CDR1 SGHTA and CDR2 FQGNSA. The CDR3 sequence is 14 residues long. V was pared by 5 bases and J by 0 bases, with 10 bases between. DNA of the CDR3: TGTGCCAGCAGCCCACAGCAGTCTAACTATGGCTACACCTTC. Protein sequence: CASSPQQSNYGYTF.

CDR3 loop: CASSSHRGWQETQYF. DNA for the CDR3: TGTGCCAGCAGCTCCCACAGGGGGTGGCAAGAGACCCAGTACTTC. This chain links TRBV7-2 with TRBJ2-5, with TRBD1 matching over 8 bases. Germline CDR1 SGHTA, CDR2 FQGNSA. The V and J ends lost 4 bases and 2 bases, in that order; junction bases with no gene match: 6. The CDR3 runs to 15 residues. The complete variable domain, with remaining parts taken from reference TRBV7-2 and TRBJ2-5, reads GAGVSQSPSNKVTEKGKDVELRCDPISGHTALYWYRQSLGQGLEFLIYFQGNSAPDKSGLPSDRFSAERTGGSVSTLTIQRTQQEDSAVYLCASSSHRGWQETQYFGPGTRLLVL.

In this sample, this clonotype turned up many times. The rearrangement uses TRBV6-5 and TRBJ2-7; the D gene is possibly TRBD2 (6 bases). The germline gives CDR1 MNHEY, CDR2 SVGAGI. The CDR3 runs 14 residues. Between the trimmed V and J ends, which lost 7 bases and 6 bases, there was a span of 19 bases. CDR3 in amino acids: CASISPTGGAEQYF. Here the CDR3 DNA reads TGTGCCAGCATCTCCCCAACCGGGGGTGCCGAGCAGTACTTC.